These 3 T cell receptor beta chains were sequenced from one sample in a study of CD8 T cells in ankylosing spondylitis. TCRdb re-derived calls from the 5' RACE reads in MiXCR, one entry per CDR3 protein. The table lists 250,000 to 350,000 distinct CDR3 sequences, around 20% of them singletons, with under 4% in the top ten. Material: blood, either unsorted or a sorted T cell fraction (not recorded which). Receptor source: a female donor with ankylosing spondylitis or in good health (not recorded which).

This clonotype was seen at least ten times. V gene TRBV29-1 combines with J gene TRBJ2-5; no clear D. Germline loops: CDR1 SQVTM, CDR2 ANQGSEA. V lost 0 bases and J 4 bases, leaving 12 bases between the germline ends. The CDR3 sequence is 14 residues long. CDR3 amino acids: CSVEDTKTAETQYF. CDR3 in DNA: TGCAGCGTTGAAGATACAAAGACGGCAGAGACCCAGTACTTC.

This clonotype came up many times. The chain has TRBV12-3 or TRBV12-4 and TRBJ1-5, with D unclear. V was pared by 4 bases and J by 7 bases, with 11 bases between. The CDR3 covers 13 residues. CDR3: CASSYEVRQPQHF. CDR3 nucleotides: TGTGCCAGCAGTTATGAGGTGAGGCAGCCCCAGCATTTT.

This clonotype was counted only a few times. The CDR3 is CASSSTLGQQFF. DNA for the CDR3: TGTGCCAGCAGCTCTACACTCGGGCAGCAGTTCTTC. The rearrangement uses TRBV7-9 and TRBJ2-1; no clear D gene. V was clipped by 4 bases and J by 11 bases, with 12 bases between them. Germline CDR1 SEHNR, CDR2 FQNEAQ (reference sequence). CDR3 size: 12 residues.